Presented here are 24 T cell receptor beta chains from one specimen sequenced in a study of CD8+ T cells in alopecia areata. Treatment here: oral pan-JAK inhibitor, 5-10 mg twice daily. The sequencing template was cDNA reverse transcribed from extracted RNA. Sequencing was performed with immunoSEQ multiplex PCR; in TCRdb, only in-frame clones are kept and a portion is missing. The sample lists about 140,000 clones, about 86% seen once, with approximately 13% in the top ten. The sequencing here drew on CD8+ T cells sorted from blood, taken at week 4, from a patient treated with tofacitinib. All receptors derive from a human donor with alopecia areata.

The V gene is TRBV7-9, the J gene TRBJ2-7; possibly TRBD2 for D (5 bases). This CDR3 spans 14 amino acids. Trimming took off 1 base at V and 4 bases at J, with 11 bases between the two ends. Germline V lookup: CDR1 SEHNR, CDR2 FQNEAQ (reference sequence). Here the CDR3 DNA reads TGTGCCAGCAGCTTAGTCGAATCGGGGTACGAGCAGTACTTC. Translating it yields CASSLVESGYEQYF.

DNA of the CDR3: TGTGCCTGGAAATCGGGGATCGGCGAGACCTACGAGCAGTACTTC. Translation: CAWKSGIGETYEQYF. The chain has TRBV30 and TRBJ2-7, with D possibly being TRBD2 (5 bases). The ends were cut back, 4 bases at V and 2 bases at J, with 18 bases in the middle. The germline CDR1 and CDR2 sequences are GTSNPN and SVGIG (reference sequence). The CDR3 spans 15 residues. Full variable domain (rest looked up from reference TRBV30 and TRBJ2-7): SQTIHQWPATLVQPVGSPLSLECTVEGTSNPNLYWYRQAAGRGLQLLFYSVGIGQISSEVPQNLSASRPQDRQFILSSKKLLLSDSGFYLCAWKSGIGETYEQYFGPGTRLTVT.

For this clone: One end of the junction fails to match germline, which may point to a read error. This chain uses TRBV19 with TRBJ2-7, with D perhaps assigned TRBD1 or TRBD2 (6 bases each). Germline CDR1 is LNHDA and CDR2 is SQIVND (reference sequence). The CDR3 runs 11 residues. CDR3 in amino acids: CASSEGGLQYF. The CDR3, as DNA: TGTGCAAGTAGTGAGGGGGGCCTGCAGTACTTC.

The table lists this clone with a count of one. The chain couples TRBV29-1 to TRBJ2-7; the match to TRBD1 covers 7 bases. The J segment lost 5 bases and the V segment lost 7 bases, leaving 5 bases of the junction unmatched. CDR3 length: 11 residues. CDR1 is SQVTM, CDR2 ANQGSEA, per germline. CDR3 sequence (DNA): TGCAGCGCCGTGACAGGGAACGAGCAGTACTTC. Its translation: CSAVTGNEQYF.

The rearrangement links TRBV9 to TRBJ2-5; TRBD2 might be the D (5 bases). The V gene lost 2 bases and the J gene lost 2 bases, with 10 bases spanning the gap. Germline CDR1 and CDR2: SGDLS and YYNGEE. The CDR3 totals 14 residues. CDR3 sequence reads: CASSVGGSQETQYF. Written as DNA, the CDR3 is TGTGCCAGCAGCGTCGGCGGGTCTCAAGAGACCCAGTACTTC.

The V call is TRBV5-6, the J call TRBJ1-5; TRBD1 is a possible D gene (5 bases). Germline values: CDR1 SGHDT, CDR2 YYEEEE. The V end was cut by 0 bases, the J end by 0 bases, with 13 bases between. The CDR3 is 17 amino acids. This CDR3 reads CASSLGRGVYSNQPQHF. CDR3 coding DNA: TGTGCCAGCAGCTTGGGGAGAGGGGTTTATAGCAATCAGCCCCAGCATTTT.

This chain joins TRBV13 and TRBJ2-3; D is perhaps TRBD1 (5 bases). The CDR3 is made up of 14 amino acids. Germline V gives CDR1 PRHDT, CDR2 FYEKMQ (reference sequence). With 1 base removed from V and 6 bases from J, the gap between germline ends came to 11 bases. The DNA of the CDR3 is TGTGCCAGCAGCTTAGAGGCAGGGCGGGATACGCAGTATTTT. Translated: CASSLEAGRDTQYF.

The genes are TRBV4-1 and TRBJ2-1; the match to TRBD2 covers 8 bases. CDR3 length: 14 residues. Trimming removed 11 bases from V and 9 bases from J; junction bases left unmatched: 15. CDR1 is MGHRA, CDR2 YSYEKL, per germline. CDR3 sequence reads: CAGGREGKGGEQFF. As DNA, the CDR3 is TGCGCCGGGGGCCGGGAGGGTAAAGGGGGTGAGCAGTTCTTC.

The chain couples TRBV29-1 to TRBJ2-6; D is possibly TRBD1 (5 bases). Per germline, CDR1 SQVTM and CDR2 ANQGSEA. CDR3 length: 15 amino acids. V lost 7 bases and J lost 0, with 13 bases in between. CDR3 in amino acids: CSAETGLSGANVLTF. The CDR3 nucleotides are TGCAGCGCCGAAACAGGCCTCTCTGGGGCCAACGTCCTGACTTTC.

The chain is built from TRBV4-2 and TRBJ2-7, with 8 bases identical to TRBD2. In germline, CDR1 is LGHNA, CDR2 YNFKEQ. V dropped 4 bases and J dropped 1; count of bases not matched to a gene: 6. This CDR3 region has 15 residues. CDR3 sequence: CASSLGLAGSYEQYF. Here the CDR3 DNA reads TGTGCCAGCAGCCTCGGGCTAGCGGGTTCCTACGAGCAGTACTTC.

This chain joins TRBV11-2 and TRBJ2-5, with 9 bases lining up with TRBD1. J gave up 5 bases and V 4 bases, and 17 bases lay outside the gene matches. There are 18 residues in the CDR3. Germline V gives CDR1 SGHAT, CDR2 FQNNGV. The CDR3 loop is CASSSYSDRGSFRETQYF. CDR3 nucleotide sequence: TGTGCCAGCAGCTCCTATTCGGACAGGGGCTCTTTTCGGGAGACCCAGTACTTC.

V usage is TRBV4-1 and J usage is TRBJ2-2, with unresolved D. The germline gives CDR1 MGHRA, CDR2 YSYEKL. V lost 9 bases and J lost 7, with 12 bases in between. The CDR3 runs 12 residues. The CDR3 DNA reads as TGCGCCAGTGGAGCTATAGACGGGGAGCTGTTTTTT. Translating gives CASGAIDGELFF.

The chain uses TRBV5-6 and TRBJ2-7; D gene unclear. The germline V gene encodes CDR1 SGHDT and CDR2 YYEEEE. The CDR3 covers 14 residues. V gave up 4 bases and J gave up 2 bases, with 13 bases separating them. CDR3 region: CASSVGRSAYEQYF. In DNA form, the CDR3 reads TGTGCCAGCAGCGTAGGACGGAGCGCCTACGAGCAGTACTTC.

This clone was seen only once. The chain uses TRBV10-3 and TRBJ2-2; TRBD2 might be the D (6 bases). Germline CDR1 reads ENHRY; CDR2 reads SYGVKD. V lost 6 bases and J lost 6, with 17 bases in between. The CDR3 runs 15 residues. The CDR3 loop reads CAIRRIWRGSGELFF. The CDR3 coding sequence is TGTGCCATCAGGAGGATATGGCGGGGCTCCGGGGAGCTGTTTTTT.

This sequence joins TRBV2 and TRBJ2-1; 9 bases match TRBD1. Germline CDR1 is SNHLY and CDR2 is FYNNEI. There are 14 residues in the CDR3. Losses at the gene ends were 8 bases for V and 7 bases for J; bases not matched to a gene: 9. The CDR3 region has the DNA TGTGCCAGCCCTTTGACAGGGGGGCTTAATGAGCAGTTCTTC. It translates to CASPLTGGLNEQFF.

The gene calls are TRBV30 and TRBJ1-1; possible D gene TRBD1, 6 bases. CDR3 length: 12 residues. Trimming took off 3 bases at V and 7 bases at J, with 12 bases between the two ends. The V gene's germline CDR1 is GTSNPN and CDR2 SVGIG (reference sequence). CDR3 in DNA: TGTGCCTGGAGGCCCGGACAGTTTGAAGCTTTCTTT. Its protein is CAWRPGQFEAFF.

About this clone itself: An end of the junction differs from the germline gene, which may be a read error. This rearrangement joins TRBV18 to TRBJ2-1, with 9 nucleotides matching TRBD1. The CDR3 is 15 amino acids. The germline CDR1 and CDR2 sequences are KGHSH and LQKENI. The CDR3 DNA sequence: TGTGCCAGCTCAGAGCGGGACAGGGAGGACATAGGGCACGTCTTC. Amino acid sequence: CASSERDREDIGHVF.

This chain connects TRBV5-1 to TRBJ2-1, with 9 bases identical to TRBD1. This CDR3 spans 13 amino acids. Losses at the gene ends were 8 bases for V and 7 bases for J; bases not matched to a gene: 7. Germline V gene data show CDR1 as SGHRS and CDR2 as YFSETQ. In DNA, the CDR3 is TGCGCCAGGGATGGACAGGGGAGGAATGAGCAGTTCTTC. Its protein is CARDGQGRNEQFF.

J is TRBJ2-1 and V is TRBV25-1; tentatively, D is TRBD1 (6 bases). The CDR3 runs 13 residues. Germline assignment: CDR1 MGHDK and CDR2 SYGVNS. The V gene lost 5 bases and the J gene lost 7 bases, with 12 bases spanning the gap. This CDR3 is CASSQGIVNEQFF. CDR3 nucleotide sequence: TGTGCCAGCAGTCAGGGGATAGTAAATGAGCAGTTCTTC.

The chain combines TRBV7-8 with TRBJ2-1; D may be TRBD1 (5 bases). Germline assignment: CDR1 SGHVS and CDR2 FQNEAQ. The CDR3 has 15 residues. Trimming removed 5 bases from V and 0 bases from J, with 11 bases in between. CDR3 residues: CASSPRGYSYNEQFF. The CDR3 nucleotides read TGTGCCAGCAGCCCTAGGGGATACTCCTACAATGAGCAGTTCTTC.

J is TRBJ1-1 and V is TRBV7-3; 8 bases map to TRBD1. The CDR3 sequence is 14 residues long. The ends lost 3 bases at V and 8 bases at J; junction bases unmatched: 8. Germline lookup yields CDR1 SGHTA and CDR2 FQGTGA. The CDR3: CASSFHDRGSEAFF. The CDR3 nucleotides are TGTGCCAGCAGCTTCCACGACAGGGGTTCCGAAGCTTTCTTT.

The sample holds one count of this clone. CDR3 nucleotide sequence: TGTGCCTGGAGTGTATCCATGGCCAATGAGCAGTTCTTC. Translated, it gives CAWSVSMANEQFF. The V and J genes are TRBV30 and TRBJ2-1; D is uncertain. The CDR3 length is 13 residues. V lost 0 bases to trimming and J lost 6 bases, with 9 bases between them. The V gene's germline CDR1 is GTSNPN and CDR2 SVGIG (reference sequence).

The DNA of the CDR3 is TGCAGCGTTGAACTACGAGCGGGTCCCAAGGGTACCGGGGAGCTGTTTTTT. This codes for CSVELRAGPKGTGELFF. V is TRBV29-1 and J is TRBJ2-2; D possibly corresponds to TRBD2 (6 bases). Trimming removed 2 bases from V and 5 bases from J, with 21 bases in between. This CDR3 has 17 residues. From germline, CDR1 is SQVTM and CDR2 ANQGSEA.

This rearrangement joins TRBV6-1 to TRBJ2-7; D is perhaps TRBD1 or TRBD2 (5 bases each). V lost 4 bases, J lost 2 bases, and 12 bases lay in between. From germline, CDR1 is MNHNS and CDR2 SASEGT. CDR3 length equals 14 residues. CDR3 in amino acids: CASSGDGSTYEQYF. The CDR3 DNA reads as TGTGCCAGCAGTGGGGACGGATCAACCTACGAGCAGTACTTC.